Below are 21 T cell receptor beta chains sequenced from a single sample in a study of response to subunit inactivated influenza vaccine (dated by TCRdb to between 2018 and 2020). Library preparation used RT-PCR. Reads for this sample came from an Illumina HiSeq 2500. TCRdb reworked the public reads: Q25 trimming with fastp, MiXCR clone assembly, productive beta chains retained. Under each unique CDR3 protein, matching rows form one entry showing the most common genes and DNA. The table for this sample lists hundreds of thousands of distinct CDR3 sequences; approximately 11% of them were counted only once. The ten largest clones represent less than 15% of the sample. The time point label corresponds to: 45 days after influenza vaccine administration. Source: PBMCs from blood, taken 40 to 50 days after vaccination. These receptors were collected from a man aged 50 to 59 who received an inactivated influenza vaccine. Donor details come from another sample of the same person, matched by shared clones.

This clonotype has more than one count but fewer than ten. The chain combines TRBV9 with TRBJ1-4; no reliable D call. The V end was cut by 4 bases, the J end by 4 bases, with 8 bases between. Germline V gene lookup returns CDR1 SGDLS and CDR2 YYNGEE. The CDR3 has 13 amino acids. This CDR3 reads CASSRRNNEKLFF. CDR3 in DNA: TGTGCCAGCAGCCGCAGAAATAATGAAAAACTGTTTTTT. Full variable domain (outside the CDR3, taken from reference TRBV9 and TRBJ1-4): DSGVTQTPKHLITATGQRVTLRCSPRSGDLSVYWYQQSLDQGLQFLIQYYNGEERAKGNILERFSAQQFPDLHSELNLSSLELGDSALYFCASSRRNNEKLFFGSGTQLSVL.

J is TRBJ2-5 and V is TRBV7-9; tentative D call: TRBD1 (5 bases). The CDR3 is 15 residues long. V was pared by 5 bases and J by 5 bases, with 18 bases between. Germline lookup yields CDR1 SEHNR and CDR2 FQNEAQ (reference sequence). The DNA for the CDR3 is TGTGCCAGCAGCCAACCGGGCAGGGTTAGCGAGACCCAGTACTTC. Translation gives CASSQPGRVSETQYF.

The J gene is TRBJ1-5, the V gene TRBV28; no clear D gene. Germline V gives CDR1 MDHEN, CDR2 SYDVKM. V lost 4 bases and J lost 6, with 10 bases in between. This CDR3 region has 13 residues. The CDR3 reads CASSSAGRQPQHF. In DNA, the CDR3 is TGTGCCAGCAGTTCGGCAGGTCGTCAGCCCCAGCATTTT.

This clonotype came up a few times. This sequence joins TRBV10-3 and TRBJ1-5; D gene ambiguous. The CDR3 runs to 14 residues. Germline V gene data show CDR1 as ENHRY and CDR2 as SYGVKD. V lost 1 base to trimming and J lost 3 bases, with 7 bases between them. CDR3 region: CAISELATNQPQHF. As DNA, the CDR3 is TGTGCCATCAGTGAGTTGGCTACCAATCAGCCCCAGCATTTT.

This clonotype was observed a few times. At one boundary the junction diverges from the germline segment, which might be a read error. Here the CDR3 reads CSARDRGRDQPQHF. The CDR3 region has the DNA TGCAGTGCGAGAGACAGGGGGCGCGATCAGCCCCAGCATTTT. This sequence joins TRBV20-1 and TRBJ1-5; 10 nucleotides line up with TRBD1. The germline CDR1 and CDR2 sequences are DFQATT and SNEGSKA (reference sequence). This CDR3 is built from 14 residues.

The chain is built from TRBV5-1 and TRBJ2-7, with TRBD1 matching over 7 bases. In germline, CDR1 is SGHRS, CDR2 YFSETQ. Trimming removed 3 bases from V and 3 bases from J; junction bases left unmatched: 12. This CDR3 spans 16 amino acids. The CDR3 spells CASSSGQERVGYEQYF. The CDR3, as DNA: TGCGCCAGCAGCTCCGGACAGGAACGAGTGGGCTACGAGCAGTACTTC.

This clonotype was seen at least ten times. V and J are TRBV20-1 and TRBJ2-3; 12 bases fit TRBD2. The germline V gene encodes CDR1 DFQATT and CDR2 SNEGSKA (reference sequence). CDR3 length: 14 residues. V lost 6 bases, J lost 2 bases, and 3 bases stayed unmatched. CDR3 nucleotides: TGCAGTGCAACTAGCGGGAGGCACACAGATACGCAGTATTTT. This gives the protein CSATSGRHTDTQYF.

The genes are TRBV20-1 and TRBJ2-1; D is unresolved. CDR3 length equals 16 residues. The germline V gene encodes CDR1 DFQATT and CDR2 SNEGSKA (reference sequence). The V end was cut by 5 bases, the J end by 0 bases, with 17 bases between. CDR3 DNA: TGCAGTGCTCTTCCGAGACTCCGAAGCTCCTACAATGAGCAGTTCTTC. As protein: CSALPRLRSSYNEQFF.

The J gene is TRBJ2-7, the V gene TRBV29-1; D may be TRBD1 (7 bases). The CDR3 runs 12 residues. The V end lost 3 bases, the J end lost 7 bases, and 13 bases lay between the germline ends. The germline CDR1 and CDR2 sequences are SQVTM and ANQGSEA. The CDR3 DNA sequence: TGCAGCGTTGACGACAGGGCGGGGGAGCAGTACTTC. Amino acid sequence: CSVDDRAGEQYF.

This clonotype was picked up many times. The chain recombines TRBV6-5 with TRBJ1-2; 8 bases fit TRBD1. The ends lost 0 bases at V and 4 bases at J; junction bases unmatched: 16. CDR3 length equals 19 residues. Germline values: CDR1 MNHEY, CDR2 SVGAGI. The CDR3 DNA follows: TGTGCCAGCAGTTACTCGAAGACCGGACAGGGACCTTCGGGCTATGGCTACACCTTC. It specifies CASSYSKTGQGPSGYGYTF.

The gene calls are TRBV5-1 and TRBJ2-7, with a weak D call TRBD1 (6 bases). Trimming stripped 4 bases from V and 3 bases from J, with 14 bases between. CDR3 length: 14 residues. Germline lookup yields CDR1 SGHRS and CDR2 YFSETQ. The CDR3 reads CASSAPGQNYEQYF. CDR3 nucleotide sequence: TGCGCCAGCAGCGCTCCGGGACAAAACTACGAGCAGTACTTC.

This clonotype was picked up many times. The V gene is TRBV5-1, the J gene TRBJ2-1, with D maybe TRBD2 (5 bases). Germline V gene sequence: CDR1 SGHRS, CDR2 YFSETQ. Trimming took 4 bases from V and 3 from J, leaving 14 bases between them. The CDR3 is 15 residues long. The CDR3 protein is CASSPGSGGYNEQFF. The CDR3 bases are TGCGCCAGCAGCCCCGGAAGCGGAGGCTACAATGAGCAGTTCTTC.

The V gene is TRBV24-1, the J gene TRBJ2-7; 8 positions agree with TRBD1. Trimming at V came to 1 base and at J to 1 base, leaving 5 bases not matched to a gene. This CDR3 has 16 residues. Germline V lookup: CDR1 KGHDR, CDR2 SFDVKD. In DNA, the CDR3 is TGTGCCACCAGTGATTTAGGACAGGGCGGATCCTACGAGCAGTACTTC. Translation: CATSDLGQGGSYEQYF.

The sample holds a few counts of this clonotype. The V call is TRBV11-1, the J call TRBJ1-4; D gene uncertain. Between the trimmed V and J ends, which lost 0 bases and 0 bases, there was a span of 17 bases. CDR3 length: 19 amino acids. CDR1 and CDR2 (germline): SGHAT, FQDESV (reference sequence). The CDR3 loop is CASSLARQPIPATNEKLFF. As DNA, the CDR3 is TGTGCCAGCAGCTTAGCCAGACAACCTATACCTGCAACTAATGAAAAACTGTTTTTT.

This clonotype was observed a handful of times. The chain has TRBV7-2 and TRBJ2-7; 12 bases align to TRBD2. The CDR3 contains 16 residues. Trimming at V came to 5 bases and at J to 4 bases, leaving 9 bases not matched to a gene. Germline V CDR1 and CDR2: SGHTA, FQGNSA. CDR3 region: CASSPYLAGGPYEQYF. CDR3 nucleotide sequence: TGTGCCAGCAGCCCATATCTAGCGGGAGGGCCTTACGAGCAGTACTTC.

This clonotype came up many times. This chain links TRBV29-1 with TRBJ2-5; TRBD1 agrees at 8 bases. V was clipped by 5 bases and J by 9 bases; unmatched bases: 2. The CDR3 consists of 10 residues. Germline CDR1 and CDR2: SQVTM and ANQGSEA. Here the CDR3 DNA reads TGCAGCGTTATGGACAGGGCCCAGTACTTC. Translation: CSVMDRAQYF. The variable domain in full, completed from reference TRBV29-1 and TRBJ2-5, reads SAVISQKPSRDICQRGTSLTIQCQVDSQVTMMFWYRQQPGQSLTLIATANQGSEATYESGFVIDKFPISRPNLTFSTLTVSNMSPEDSSIYLCSVMDRAQYFGPGTRLLVL.

The sample holds many counts of this clonotype. The CDR3 spells CASSPGTGAYF. The CDR3 bases are TGTGCCAGCAGCCCCGGGACAGGGGCGTACTTC. The chain joins TRBV12-3 or TRBV12-4 to TRBJ2-7; 10 bases are shared with TRBD1. V lost 6 bases, J lost 12 bases, and 5 bases stayed unmatched. The CDR3 is 11 residues long.

The table lists this clonotype with a few counts. This chain links TRBV7-9 with TRBJ1-2; no clear D gene. The V and J ends lost 2 bases and 8 bases respectively, with 12 bases between them. CDR1 SEHNR and CDR2 FQNEAQ come from the germline V gene (reference sequence). The CDR3 contains 13 residues. CDR3 sequence reads: CASSLLPRSGYTF. The DNA of the CDR3 is TGTGCCAGCAGCTTACTCCCCAGGAGCGGCTACACCTTC. Based on the CDR3 plus reference TRBV7-9 and TRBJ1-2, the full variable domain is DTGVSQNPRHKITKRGQNVTFRCDPISEHNRLYWYRQTLGQGPEFLTYFQNEAQLEKSRLLSDRFSAERPKGSFSTLEIQRTEQGDSAMYLCASSLLPRSGYTFGSGTRLTVV.

This clonotype turned up a few times. A read error may produce the germline difference seen at one junction end. V usage is TRBV7-7 and J usage is TRBJ2-3; 7 bases match TRBD1. This CDR3 is built from 13 residues. Germline loops: CDR1 SSHAT, CDR2 FNYEAQ (reference sequence). The CDR3 protein is CASSSGQTDTQYF. The CDR3, as DNA: TGTGCTAGCAGCTCGGGACAGACAGATACGCAGTATTTT.

This clonotype was counted between two and nine times. The chain couples TRBV7-2 to TRBJ2-7, with D uncertain. This CDR3 has 15 residues. The V and J ends lost 1 base and 0 bases respectively, with 10 bases between them. Germline CDR1 reads SGHTA; CDR2 reads FQGNSA. CDR3 sequence: CASSLGFQSSYEQYF. DNA of the CDR3: TGTGCCAGCAGCTTAGGCTTTCAGAGCTCCTACGAGCAGTACTTC.

This clonotype is a singleton in its sample. The junction departs from germline at one end; a sequencing error may be responsible. The chain couples TRBV6-5 to TRBJ2-3, with a weak D call TRBD2 (6 bases). This CDR3 is 15 amino acids long. Per germline, CDR1 MNHEY and CDR2 SVGAGI. The CDR3 DNA reads as TGTGTCAGCAGTTACGGGGGAGCCCCCACAGATACGCAGTATTTT. This codes for CVSSYGGAPTDTQYF.